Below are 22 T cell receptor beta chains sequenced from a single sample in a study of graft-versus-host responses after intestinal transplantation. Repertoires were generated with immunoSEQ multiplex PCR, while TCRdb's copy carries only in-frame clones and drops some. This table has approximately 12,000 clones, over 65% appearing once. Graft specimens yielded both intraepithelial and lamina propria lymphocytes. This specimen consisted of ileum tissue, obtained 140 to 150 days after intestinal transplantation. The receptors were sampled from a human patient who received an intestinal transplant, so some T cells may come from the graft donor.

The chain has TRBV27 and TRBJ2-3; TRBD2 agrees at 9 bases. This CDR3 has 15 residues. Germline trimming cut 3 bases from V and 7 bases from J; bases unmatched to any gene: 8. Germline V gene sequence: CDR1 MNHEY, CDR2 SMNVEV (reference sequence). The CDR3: CASSFFVSGRNTQYF. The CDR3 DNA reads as TGTGCCAGCAGTTTTTTCGTTAGCGGGAGAAATACGCAGTATTTT.

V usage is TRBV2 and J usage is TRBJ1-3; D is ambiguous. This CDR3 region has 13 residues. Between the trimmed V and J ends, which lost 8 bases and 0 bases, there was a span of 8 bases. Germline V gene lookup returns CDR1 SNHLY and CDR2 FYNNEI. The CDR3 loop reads CASFGVSGNTIYF. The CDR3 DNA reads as TGTGCCAGCTTCGGGGTCTCTGGAAACACCATATATTTT.

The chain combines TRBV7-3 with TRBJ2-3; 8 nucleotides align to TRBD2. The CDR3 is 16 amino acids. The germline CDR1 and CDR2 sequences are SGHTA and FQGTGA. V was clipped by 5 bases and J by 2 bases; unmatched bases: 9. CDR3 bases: TGTGCCAGCAGCGACCCGCGGGAGGATCCCACAGATACGCAGTATTTT. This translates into CASSDPREDPTDTQYF.

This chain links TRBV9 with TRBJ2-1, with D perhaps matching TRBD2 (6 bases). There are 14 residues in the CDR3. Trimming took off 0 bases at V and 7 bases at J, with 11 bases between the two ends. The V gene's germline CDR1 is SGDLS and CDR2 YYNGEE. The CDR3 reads CASSVGWGTNEQFF. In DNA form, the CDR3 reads TGTGCCAGCAGCGTAGGCTGGGGGACTAATGAGCAGTTCTTC. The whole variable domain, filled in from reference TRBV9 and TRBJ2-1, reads DSGVTQTPKHLITATGQRVTLRCSPRSGDLSVYWYQQSLDQGLQFLIQYYNGEERAKGNILERFSAQQFPDLHSELNLSSLELGDSALYFCASSVGWGTNEQFFGPGTRLTVL.

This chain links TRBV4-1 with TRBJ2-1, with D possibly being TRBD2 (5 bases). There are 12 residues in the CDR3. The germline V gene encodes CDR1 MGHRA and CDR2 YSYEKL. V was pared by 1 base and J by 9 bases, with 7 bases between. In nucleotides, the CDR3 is TGCGCCAGCAGCCAAGTTCGGGGTGAGCAGTTCTTC. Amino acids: CASSQVRGEQFF.

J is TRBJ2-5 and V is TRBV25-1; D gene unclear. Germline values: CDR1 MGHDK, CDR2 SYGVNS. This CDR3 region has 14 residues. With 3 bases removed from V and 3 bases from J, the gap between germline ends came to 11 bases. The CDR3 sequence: CASSEGRLEETQYF. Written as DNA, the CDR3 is TGTGCCAGCAGTGAGGGCCGGTTAGAAGAGACCCAGTACTTC. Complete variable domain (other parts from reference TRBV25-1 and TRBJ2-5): EADIYQTPRYLVIGTGKKITLECSQTMGHDKMYWYQQDPGMELHLIHYSYGVNSTEKGDLSSESTVSRIRTEHFPLTLESARPSHTSQYLCASSEGRLEETQYFGPGTRLLVL.

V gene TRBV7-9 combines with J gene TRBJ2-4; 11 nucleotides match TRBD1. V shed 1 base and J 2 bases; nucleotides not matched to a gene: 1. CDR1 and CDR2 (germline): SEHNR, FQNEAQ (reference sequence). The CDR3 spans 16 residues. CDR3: CASSLGDRGTKNIQYF. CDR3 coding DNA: TGTGCCAGCAGCTTAGGGGACAGGGGGACCAAAAACATTCAGTACTTC.

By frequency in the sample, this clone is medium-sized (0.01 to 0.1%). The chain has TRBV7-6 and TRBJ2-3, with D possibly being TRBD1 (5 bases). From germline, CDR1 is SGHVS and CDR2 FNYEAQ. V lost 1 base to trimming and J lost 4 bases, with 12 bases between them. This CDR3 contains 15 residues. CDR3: CASSLDEVRADTQYF. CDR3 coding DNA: TGTGCCAGCAGCTTAGATGAGGTCAGGGCAGATACGCAGTATTTT.

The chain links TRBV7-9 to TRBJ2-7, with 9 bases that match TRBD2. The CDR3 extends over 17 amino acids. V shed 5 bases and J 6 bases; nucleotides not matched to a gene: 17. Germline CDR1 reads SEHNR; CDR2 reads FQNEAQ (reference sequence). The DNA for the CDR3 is TGTGCCAGCAGCCGTAACTATACCTTTAGCGGGAGTTTCGAGCAGTACTTC. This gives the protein CASSRNYTFSGSFEQYF.

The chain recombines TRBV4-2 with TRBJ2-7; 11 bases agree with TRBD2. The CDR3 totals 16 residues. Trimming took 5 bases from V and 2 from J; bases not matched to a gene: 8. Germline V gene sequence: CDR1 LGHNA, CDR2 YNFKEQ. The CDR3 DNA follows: TGTGCCAGCAGCTCGCAAATTAGCGGGGGGGCCTACGAGCAGTACTTC. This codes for CASSSQISGGAYEQYF.

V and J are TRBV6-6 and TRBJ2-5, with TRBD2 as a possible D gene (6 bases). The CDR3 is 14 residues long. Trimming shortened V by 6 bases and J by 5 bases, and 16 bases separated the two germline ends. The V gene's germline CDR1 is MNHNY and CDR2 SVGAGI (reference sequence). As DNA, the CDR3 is TGTGCCAGCAGCTCACTAGCCCGAGGGGAGACCCAGTACTTC. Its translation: CASSSLARGETQYF.

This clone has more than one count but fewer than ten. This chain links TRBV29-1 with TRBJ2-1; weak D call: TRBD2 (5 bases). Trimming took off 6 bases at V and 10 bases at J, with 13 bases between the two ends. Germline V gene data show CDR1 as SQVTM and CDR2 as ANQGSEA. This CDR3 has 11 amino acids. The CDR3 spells CSVPGNEEQFF. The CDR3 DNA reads TGCAGCGTGCCGGGGAATGAGGAGCAGTTCTTC.

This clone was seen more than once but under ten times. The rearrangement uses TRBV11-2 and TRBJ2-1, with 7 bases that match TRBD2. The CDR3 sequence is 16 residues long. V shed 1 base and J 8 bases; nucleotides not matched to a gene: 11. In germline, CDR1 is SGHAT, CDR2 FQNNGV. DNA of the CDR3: TGTGCCAGCAGCTTAGGAGGGAGCGGGATCCTGGATGAGCAGTTCTTC. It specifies CASSLGGSGILDEQFF. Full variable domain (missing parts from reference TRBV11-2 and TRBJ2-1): EAGVAQSPRYKIIEKRQSVAFWCNPISGHATLYWYQQILGQGPKLLIQFQNNGVVDDSQLPKDRFSAERLKGVDSTLKIQPAKLEDSAVYLCASSLGGSGILDEQFFGPGTRLTVL.

CDR3 sequence reads: CASSSGVRGYEQYF. The CDR3 DNA follows: TGTGCCAGCAGCTCGGGGGTACGAGGCTACGAGCAGTACTTC. The V call is TRBV28, the J call TRBJ2-7; perhaps TRBD2 as D (6 bases). V was pared by 6 bases and J by 3 bases, with 15 bases between. This CDR3 has 14 residues. Germline V gene lookup returns CDR1 MDHEN and CDR2 SYDVKM.

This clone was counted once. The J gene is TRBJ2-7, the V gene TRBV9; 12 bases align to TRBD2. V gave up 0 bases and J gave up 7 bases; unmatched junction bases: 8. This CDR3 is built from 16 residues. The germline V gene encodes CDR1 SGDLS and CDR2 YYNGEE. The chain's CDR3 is CASSVGGLAGGGEQYF. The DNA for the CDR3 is TGTGCCAGCAGCGTAGGGGGACTAGCGGGCGGGGGAGAGCAGTACTTC.

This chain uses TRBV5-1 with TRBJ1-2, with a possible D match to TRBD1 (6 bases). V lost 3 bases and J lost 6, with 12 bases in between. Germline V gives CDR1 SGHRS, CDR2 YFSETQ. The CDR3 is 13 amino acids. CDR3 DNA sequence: TGCGCCAGCAGCTGGGGGGGCACGAATGGCTACACCTTC. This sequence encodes CASSWGGTNGYTF.

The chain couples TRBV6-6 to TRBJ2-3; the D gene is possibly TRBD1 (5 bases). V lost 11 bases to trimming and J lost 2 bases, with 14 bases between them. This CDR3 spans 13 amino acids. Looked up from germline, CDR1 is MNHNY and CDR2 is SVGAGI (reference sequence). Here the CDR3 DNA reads TGTGCCGGCCAGGGTGAACTCACAGATACGCAGTATTTT. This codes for CAGQGELTDTQYF.

The CDR3: CASSLGDRVGEQYF. CDR3 DNA sequence: TGTGCCAGCAGCTTAGGGGACAGGGTGGGGGAGCAGTACTTC. The chain is built from TRBV7-9 and TRBJ2-7, with TRBD1 identical over 9 bases. After removal of 1 base from V and 7 bases from J, the junction contained 5 bases not matched to a gene. CDR1 is SEHNR and CDR2 is FQNEAQ in the germline V gene (reference sequence). The CDR3 is made up of 14 amino acids.

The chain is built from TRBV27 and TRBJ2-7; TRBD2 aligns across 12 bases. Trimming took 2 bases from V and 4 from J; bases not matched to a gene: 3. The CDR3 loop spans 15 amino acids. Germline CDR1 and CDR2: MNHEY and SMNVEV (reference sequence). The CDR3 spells CASSLLAGGPYEQYF. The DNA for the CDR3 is TGTGCCAGCAGTTTACTAGCGGGGGGGCCATACGAGCAGTACTTC.

CDR3 amino acids: CASSLGPGNTEAFF. DNA of the CDR3: TGTGCCAGCAGCTTAGGTCCAGGGAACACTGAAGCTTTCTTT. The chain employs TRBV7-2 and TRBJ1-1; D is unresolved. V was trimmed by 1 base and J by 1 base, leaving 7 bases between them. CDR1 SGHTA and CDR2 FQGNSA come from the germline V gene. The CDR3 sequence is 14 residues long.

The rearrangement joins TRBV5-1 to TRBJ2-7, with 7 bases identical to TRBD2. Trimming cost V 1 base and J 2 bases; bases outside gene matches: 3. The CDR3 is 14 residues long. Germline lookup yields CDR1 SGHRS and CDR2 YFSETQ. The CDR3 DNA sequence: TGCGCCAGCAGCTTGAACGGGAGGACCTACGAGCAGTACTTC. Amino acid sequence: CASSLNGRTYEQYF. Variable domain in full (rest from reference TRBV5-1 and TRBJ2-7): KAGVTQTPRYLIKTRGQQVTLSCSPISGHRSVSWYQQTPGQGLQFLFEYFSETQRNKGNFPGRFSGRQFSNSRSEMNVSTLELGDSALYLCASSLNGRTYEQYFGPGTRLTVT.

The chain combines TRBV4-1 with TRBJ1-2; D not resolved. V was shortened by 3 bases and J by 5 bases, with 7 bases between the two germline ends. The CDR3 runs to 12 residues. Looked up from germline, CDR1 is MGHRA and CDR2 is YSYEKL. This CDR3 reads CASSHPGYGYTF. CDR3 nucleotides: TGCGCCAGCAGCCACCCGGGTTATGGCTACACCTTC.